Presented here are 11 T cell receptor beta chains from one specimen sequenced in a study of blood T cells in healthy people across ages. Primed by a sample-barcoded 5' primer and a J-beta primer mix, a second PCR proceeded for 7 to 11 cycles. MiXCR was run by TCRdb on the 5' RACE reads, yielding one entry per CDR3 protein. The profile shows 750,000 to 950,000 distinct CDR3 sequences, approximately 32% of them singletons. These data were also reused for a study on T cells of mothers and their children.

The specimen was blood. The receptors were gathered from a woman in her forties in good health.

The CDR3 reads CASSPPGLAGGPHNEQFF. CDR3 in DNA: TGTGCCAGCAGCCCCCCGGGACTAGCGGGGGGGCCCCACAATGAGCAGTTCTTC. This chain uses TRBV3-1 with TRBJ2-1, with 16 bases lining up with TRBD2. Germline assignment: CDR1 LGHDT and CDR2 YNNKEL (reference sequence). The CDR3 contains 18 residues. V shed 4 bases, J shed 5 bases, and the junction held 8 bases outside the gene matches.

Here the CDR3 reads CASRLQGSYQETQYF. The CDR3 coding sequence is TGTGCCAGCAGATTGCAGGGCTCCTACCAAGAGACCCAGTACTTC. The chain uses TRBV6-5 and TRBJ2-5; D possibly corresponds to TRBD1 (5 bases). Germline CDR1 MNHEY, CDR2 SVGAGI. Trimming stripped 6 bases from V and 0 bases from J, with 14 bases between. CDR3 size: 15 residues.

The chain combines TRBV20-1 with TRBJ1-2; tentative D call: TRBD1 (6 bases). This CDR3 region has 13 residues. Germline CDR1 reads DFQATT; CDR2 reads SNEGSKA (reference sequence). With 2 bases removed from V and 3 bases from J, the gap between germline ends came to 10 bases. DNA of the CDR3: TGCAGTGCTAGACCGACAGGTTACTATGGCTACACCTTC. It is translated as CSARPTGYYGYTF.

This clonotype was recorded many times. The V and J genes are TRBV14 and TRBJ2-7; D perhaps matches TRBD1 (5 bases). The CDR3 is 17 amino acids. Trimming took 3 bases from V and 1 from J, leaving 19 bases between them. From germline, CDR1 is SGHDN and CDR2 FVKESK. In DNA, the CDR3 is TGTGCCAGCAGCCAGGACCCAGGGCTCCTGGGATCCTACGAGCAGTACTTC. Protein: CASSQDPGLLGSYEQYF.

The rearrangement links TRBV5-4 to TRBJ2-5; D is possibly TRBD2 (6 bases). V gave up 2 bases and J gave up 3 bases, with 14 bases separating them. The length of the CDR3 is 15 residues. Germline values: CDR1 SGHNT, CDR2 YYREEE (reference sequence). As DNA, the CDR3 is TGTGCCAGCAGCTTCTTAATCGGGGGAAAAGAGACCCAGTACTTC. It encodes CASSFLIGGKETQYF.

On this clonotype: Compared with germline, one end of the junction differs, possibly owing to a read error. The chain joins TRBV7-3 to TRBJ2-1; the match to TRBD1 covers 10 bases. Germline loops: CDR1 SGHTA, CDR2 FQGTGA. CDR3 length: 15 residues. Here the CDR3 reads CASSLTGTGEGEQFF. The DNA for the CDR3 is TGTGCCAGCAGCCTTACAGGGACAGGGGAAGGTGAGCAGTTTTTC.

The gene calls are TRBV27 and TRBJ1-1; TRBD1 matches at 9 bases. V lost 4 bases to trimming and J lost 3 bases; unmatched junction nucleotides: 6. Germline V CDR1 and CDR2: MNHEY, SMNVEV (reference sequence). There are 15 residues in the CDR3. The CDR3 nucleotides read TGTGCCAGCAGTTCCCTCGGACAGGGGCACACTGAAGCTTTCTTT. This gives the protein CASSSLGQGHTEAFF.

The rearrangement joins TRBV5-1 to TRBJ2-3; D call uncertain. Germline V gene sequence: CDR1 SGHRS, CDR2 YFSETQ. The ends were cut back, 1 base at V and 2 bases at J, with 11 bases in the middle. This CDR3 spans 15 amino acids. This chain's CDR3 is CASSLSPGNTDTQYF. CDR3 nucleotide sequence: TGCGCCAGCAGCTTGTCCCCCGGTAACACAGATACGCAGTATTTT. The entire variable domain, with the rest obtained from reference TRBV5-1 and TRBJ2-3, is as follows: KAGVTQTPRYLIKTRGQQVTLSCSPISGHRSVSWYQQTPGQGLQFLFEYFSETQRNKGNFPGRFSGRQFSNSRSEMNVSTLELGDSALYLCASSLSPGNTDTQYFGPGTRLTVL.

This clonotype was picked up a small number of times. CDR3 protein: CASSKQGPTEAFF. In DNA form, the CDR3 reads TGTGCCAGCAGTAAACAGGGCCCCACTGAAGCTTTCTTT. The V gene is TRBV6-6, the J gene TRBJ1-1; TRBD1 is a possible D gene (6 bases). CDR3 length: 13 amino acids. Germline V CDR1 and CDR2: MNHNY, SVGAGI (reference sequence). V lost 5 bases to trimming and J lost 4 bases, with 11 bases between them.

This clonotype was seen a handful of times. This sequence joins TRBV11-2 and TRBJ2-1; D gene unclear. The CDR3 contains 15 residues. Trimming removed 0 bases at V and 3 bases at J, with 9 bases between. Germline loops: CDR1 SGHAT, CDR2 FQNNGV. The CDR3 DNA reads TGTGCCAGCAGCTTAGAGGCCGTGGTCTACAATGAGCAGTTCTTC. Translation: CASSLEAVVYNEQFF.

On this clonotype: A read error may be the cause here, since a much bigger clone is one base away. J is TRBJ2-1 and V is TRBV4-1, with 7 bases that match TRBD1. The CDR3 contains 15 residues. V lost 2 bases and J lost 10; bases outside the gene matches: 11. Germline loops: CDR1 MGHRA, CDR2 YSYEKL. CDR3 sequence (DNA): TGCGCCAGCAGCCAATCCCCGGGACAGCCATACGAGCAGTTCTTC. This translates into CASSQSPGQPYEQFF.